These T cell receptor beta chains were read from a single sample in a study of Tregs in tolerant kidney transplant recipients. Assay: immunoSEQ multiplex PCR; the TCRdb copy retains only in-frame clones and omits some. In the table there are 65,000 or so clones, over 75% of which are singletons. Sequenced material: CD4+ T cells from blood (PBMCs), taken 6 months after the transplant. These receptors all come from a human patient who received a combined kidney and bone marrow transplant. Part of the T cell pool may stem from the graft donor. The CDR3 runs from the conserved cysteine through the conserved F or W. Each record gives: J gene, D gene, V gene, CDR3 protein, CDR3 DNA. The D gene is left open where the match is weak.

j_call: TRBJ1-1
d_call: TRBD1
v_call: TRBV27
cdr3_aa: CASLTTTGGSEAFF
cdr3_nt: TGTGCCAGCTTGACAACAACAGGGGGCTCTGAAGCTTTCTTT

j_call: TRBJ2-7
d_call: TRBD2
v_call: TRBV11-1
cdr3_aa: CASSQVLAASYEQYF
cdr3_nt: TGTGCCAGCAGCCAAGTACTAGCGGCATCCTACGAGCAGTACTTC

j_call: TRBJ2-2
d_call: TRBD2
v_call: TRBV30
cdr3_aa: CAWSSLAANTGELFF
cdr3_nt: TGTGCCTGGAGTAGTCTAGCGGCGAACACCGGGGAGCTGTTTTTT

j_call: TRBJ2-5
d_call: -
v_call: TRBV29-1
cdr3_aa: CSVGHSQETQYF
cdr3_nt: TGCAGCGTCGGACACTCCCAAGAGACCCAGTACTTC

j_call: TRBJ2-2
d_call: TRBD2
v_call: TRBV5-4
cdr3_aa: CASSGGLAYTGELFF
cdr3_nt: TGTGCCAGCAGCGGAGGACTAGCTTACACCGGGGAGCTGTTTTTT

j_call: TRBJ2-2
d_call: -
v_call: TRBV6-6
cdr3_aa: CASTYVYSAGELFF
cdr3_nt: TGTGCCAGCACCTATGTGTATTCGGCCGGGGAGCTGTTTTTT

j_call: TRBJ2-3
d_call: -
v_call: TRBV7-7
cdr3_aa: CASADGFSTDTQYF
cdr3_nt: TGTGCCAGCGCCGACGGGTTCAGCACAGATACGCAGTATTTT

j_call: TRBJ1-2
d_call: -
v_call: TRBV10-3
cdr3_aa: CAISTTRYGYTF
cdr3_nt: TGTGCCATCAGTACGACACGCTATGGCTACACCTTC

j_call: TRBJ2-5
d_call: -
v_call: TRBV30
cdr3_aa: CAWSIGLAEETQYF
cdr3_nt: TGTGCCTGGAGTATCGGGCTAGCTGAGGAGACCCAGTACTTC

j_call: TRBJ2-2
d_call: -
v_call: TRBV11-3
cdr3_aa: CASSSSNTGELFF
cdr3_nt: TGTGCCAGCAGCTCCTCGAACACCGGGGAGCTGTTTTTT

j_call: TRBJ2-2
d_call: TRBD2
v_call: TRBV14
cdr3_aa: CASSPLAGGPDGELFF
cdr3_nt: TGTGCCAGCAGCCCACTAGCGGGAGGGCCTGACGGGGAGCTGTTTTTT

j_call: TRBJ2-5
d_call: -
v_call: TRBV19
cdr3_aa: CASSAGWRTQYF
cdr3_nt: TGTGCCAGTAGTGCCGGGTGGAGGACCCAGTACTTC

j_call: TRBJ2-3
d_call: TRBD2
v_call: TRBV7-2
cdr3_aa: CASSRTSGGHADTQYF
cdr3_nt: TGTGCCAGCAGCCGCACTAGCGGGGGACACGCAGATACGCAGTATTTT

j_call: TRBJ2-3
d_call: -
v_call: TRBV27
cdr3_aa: CASSPGTDTQYF
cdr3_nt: TGTGCCAGCAGCCCTGGCACAGATACGCAGTATTTT

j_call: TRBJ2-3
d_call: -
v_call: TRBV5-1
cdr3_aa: CASSSFRGFGTDTQYF
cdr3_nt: TGCGCCAGCAGTAGTTTTCGGGGGTTCGGAACAGATACGCAGTATTTT

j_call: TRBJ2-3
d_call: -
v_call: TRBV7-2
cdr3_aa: CASSRLGDTQYF
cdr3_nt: TGTGCCAGCAGCCGACTAGGAGATACGCAGTATTTT

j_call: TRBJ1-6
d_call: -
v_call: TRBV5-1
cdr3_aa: CASSPDRLGIYNSPLHF
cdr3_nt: TGCGCCAGCAGTCCAGACAGGCTAGGGATATATAATTCCCCCCTCCACTTT

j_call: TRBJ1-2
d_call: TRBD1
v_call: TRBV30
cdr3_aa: CAWSRDRSWDGYTF
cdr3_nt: TGTGCCTGGAGTCGGGACAGGTCGTGGGATGGCTACACCTTC